This entry features one TCR beta chain sequence. Its antigen is unknown. Per-base qualities were not stored, and no clone one base away is much larger. The record originates from a study of CD8 T cells in ankylosing spondylitis (dated by TCRdb to about 2017). About the full investigation: The study set out to find disease-linked TCR variants by profiling T cell receptor beta repertoires in ankylosing spondylitis patients and healthy donors. The full study cohort was made up of approximately 27 ankylosing spondylitis patients and roughly 98 healthy donors. Peripheral blood was sampled, and synovial fluid was also collected from ankylosing spondylitis patients. The study at large found these results: Some of the motif variants had been reported before in the synovial fluid and blood of reactive arthritis patients, a finding that suggests common disease-initiation mechanisms. The disease-linked clones were reported to be significantly enriched in matched synovial fluid samples from ankylosing spondylitis patients. The disease-linked clones had a CD8+ phenotype and were found at relatively low frequencies in peripheral blood. Blood from ankylosing spondylitis patients appeared to be characterized by a TCR beta motif composed of eight highly homologous amino acid variants.

The germline V gene (reference sequence) gives CDR1 as DFQATT and CDR2 as SNEGSKA. V gives up 6 bases and J gives up 2 bases, and the segment between their germline ends measures 16 bases. Spanning cysteine to phenylalanine, the CDR3 consists of 14 amino acids. Only the CDR3 DNA is retained, 42 bases long and in frame from the first base. This sample was sequenced with an Illumina HiSeq 2500. Quantitative 5'-RACE with molecular barcodes was the method used to prepare the TCR beta libraries. The paper's processing steps were these. To identify disease-linked TCR variants, a new computational method was used, one built on a probabilistic model of VDJ rearrangement. In-frame beta chains were kept once TCRdb had trimmed the public reads at Q25 with fastp and called clones with MiXCR. Rows with one shared CDR3 protein collapse into an entry with the most common genes and DNA. TCRdb's processing, not the study's, gives the V and J calls here. The sample table holds 200,000 to 250,000 distinct CDR3 sequences, of which 25% to 30% were seen once. 5% to 8% of the sample belongs to the ten largest clones.

The V gene is TRBV20-1 and the J gene is TRBJ2-5, with no confident D gene call. Source material: blood, either unsorted or a sorted T cell fraction (not recorded which). The clonotype originates from a male donor with ankylosing spondylitis or in good health (not recorded which). The CDR3 reads CSADPLKEQETQYF. The sequenced DNA is TGCAGTGCGGATCCTCTGAAGGAGCAAGAGACCCAGTACTTC.